These T cell receptor beta chains were read from a single sample in a study of T cell changes during pregnancy in multiple sclerosis. TCRdb keeps only in-frame clones here, not all; method: immunoSEQ multiplex PCR. The sample includes roughly 100,000 clones, 90% to 95% of them seen just once. Material: peripheral blood, obtained after pregnancy. These receptors were taken from a female donor with multiple sclerosis, enrolled in a pregnancy study. Both conserved end residues are part of each CDR3. The D gene is left open where the match is weak. Some rows mark clone size as missing; the rest say once, few, many or name a class of expanded clone.

.,TRBV14,TRBJ1-6,.,CASSQDRGPSPLHF,TGTGCCAGCAGCCAAGACAGGGGTCCATCACCCCTCCACTTT
.,TRBV9,TRBJ2-1,TRBD1,CASSEPGQANNEQFF,TGTGCCAGCAGCGAACCGGGACAGGCAAACAATGAGCAGTTCTTC
.,TRBV18,TRBJ2-7,TRBD1,CASSPGTGAHEQYF,TGTGCCAGCTCACCCGGGACAGGGGCCCACGAGCAGTACTTC
.,TRBV29-1,TRBJ2-1,TRBD2,CSVPTTQWTSGGLNEQFF,TGCAGCGTTCCCACCACCCAATGGACTAGCGGGGGGCTAAATGAGCAGTTCTTC
.,TRBV29-1,TRBJ1-2,.,CSVVSIIYGYTF,TGCAGCGTTGTTTCCATCATCTATGGCTACACCTTC
few,TRBV19,TRBJ1-2,.,CASSIGVGYTF,TGTGCCAGTAGTATCGGGGTTGGCTACACCTTC
.,TRBV11-1,TRBJ2-7,TRBD1,CASGVGQNYEQYF,TGTGCCAGCGGGGTGGGACAGAACTACGAGCAGTACTTC
few,TRBV7-6,TRBJ2-2,.,CASHKGWGQGTGELFF,TGTGCCAGCCACAAGGGGTGGGGGCAAGGCACCGGGGAGCTGTTTTTT
.,TRBV6-1,TRBJ1-6,TRBD1,CASSEDRGGNSPLHF,TGTGCCAGCAGTGAGGACAGGGGAGGGAATTCACCCCTCCACTTT
.,TRBV10-3,TRBJ2-3,.,CAIGGDTDTQYF,TGTGCCATCGGAGGAGACACAGATACGCAGTATTTT
.,TRBV5-4,TRBJ1-2,TRBD1,CASSLHGTENYGYTF,TGTGCCAGCAGCTTGCACGGGACAGAGAACTATGGCTACACCTTC
.,TRBV15,TRBJ1-2,TRBD1,CATSFSGDRVDDYGYTF,TGTGCCACCAGCTTCTCGGGGGACAGGGTAGATGACTATGGCTACACCTTC
.,TRBV6-5,TRBJ2-1,.,CASLSSGDNEQFF,TGTGCCAGCTTATCGTCGGGGGACAATGAGCAGTTCTTC
.,TRBV7-9,TRBJ1-6,TRBD1,CASSSAGQGNSPLHF,TGTGCCAGCAGCTCAGCCGGACAGGGGAATTCACCCCTCCACTTT
.,TRBV6-1,TRBJ2-5,TRBD2,CASGTRAGGQETQYF,TGTGCCAGCGGCACCCGAGCGGGGGGGCAAGAGACCCAGTACTTC
.,TRBV5-4,TRBJ2-5,TRBD1,CASRIGQGAEETQYF,TGTGCCAGCAGAATCGGACAGGGGGCGGAGGAGACCCAGTACTTC
.,TRBV9,TRBJ1-2,.,CASSVVGTTAGYTF,TGTGCCAGCAGCGTAGTGGGGACAACAGCAGGCTACACCTTC
.,TRBV7-9,TRBJ1-2,TRBD1,CASSTDRGRNYGYTF,TGTGCCAGCAGCACCGACAGGGGGCGTAACTATGGCTACACCTTC
.,TRBV5-1,TRBJ1-1,TRBD1,CASSGLQGASEAFF,TGCGCCAGCAGCGGCCTACAGGGGGCAAGTGAAGCTTTCTTT
.,TRBV9,TRBJ2-7,TRBD1,CASSPGTGGTYEQYF,TGTGCCAGCAGCCCCGGGACAGGGGGGACCTACGAGCAGTACTTC
.,TRBV18,TRBJ2-6,.,CASSPPGGSGANVLTF,TGTGCCAGCTCACCACCGGGCGGGTCTGGGGCCAACGTCCTGACTTTC
.,TRBV18,TRBJ1-1,.,CASSPSMGEGTEAFF,TGTGCCAGCTCACCCTCCATGGGGGAGGGTACTGAAGCTTTCTTT
.,TRBV5-1,TRBJ2-3,.,CASSPRGAGGSDTQYF,TGCGCCAGCAGCCCCAGGGGGGCGGGCGGTTCAGATACGCAGTATTTT
.,TRBV4-1,TRBJ1-4,.,CASSQLAANEKLFF,TGCGCCAGCAGCCAACTCGCGGCTAATGAAAAACTGTTTTTT
.,TRBV10-3,TRBJ1-2,TRBD1,CAISESPTGDGYTF,TGTGCCATCAGTGAGTCCCCAACAGGGGACGGCTACACCTTC
.,TRBV7-9,TRBJ1-3,.,CASSLITGLGGNTIYF,TGTGCCAGCAGCTTAATAACAGGGCTGGGAGGAAACACCATATATTTT
.,TRBV9,TRBJ2-5,TRBD1,CASSPPTRGTDETQYF,TGTGCCAGCAGCCCCCCAACCAGGGGGACGGATGAGACCCAGTACTTC
.,TRBV19,TRBJ1-2,TRBD1,CASSPGQDGGLLNYGYTF,TGTGCCAGTAGTCCTGGACAGGACGGCGGTTTACTTAACTATGGCTACACCTTC
.,TRBV6-4,TRBJ1-2,.,CASSDEGDRGGYTF,TGTGCCAGCAGTGACGAGGGGGATCGTGGCGGCTACACCTTC
.,TRBV5-1,TRBJ2-5,TRBD2,CASSSGGKETQYF,TGCGCCAGCTCGAGCGGGGGGAAGGAGACCCAGTACTTC
once,TRBV18,TRBJ1-5,TRBD1,CASSPTGGSNQPQHF,TGTGCCAGCTCTCCGACAGGGGGGAGCAATCAGCCCCAGCATTTT
.,TRBV6-1,TRBJ2-3,.,CASSEVGSDVLNTQYF,TGTGCCAGCAGTGAAGTGGGTAGCGACGTACTTAATACGCAGTATTTT
.,TRBV6-1,TRBJ1-4,TRBD1,CASSDSAGGGEKLFF,TGTGCCAGCAGTGATTCGGCAGGGGGCGGTGAAAAACTGTTTTTT
.,TRBV6-6,TRBJ2-5,TRBD1,CASSFGQGALGTQYF,TGTGCCAGCAGCTTCGGACAGGGGGCTTTGGGGACCCAGTACTTC